Sequencing of this T cell receptor beta chain was carried out in a study of T cell responses to AZD1222 COVID-19 vaccine (dated by TCRdb to the early 2020s). The study in broad terms: AZD1222 recipients with second doses at about 4 weeks or about 12 weeks were pooled, because spike-specific TCR depth and breadth did not differ between schedules. A total of just over 230 trial participants underwent TCR sequencing, of whom around 210 had received two doses of AZD1222 and approximately 25 had received two doses of the MenACWY control vaccine. Trial participants were enrolled into age subgroups of 18-55, 56-69 and 70-plus years, which contained about 160, 30 and 59 TCR-sequenced participants, respectively. Findings and caveats that apply to the study as a whole: Because no day 14 peak-response samples were available, repertoires were characterized only after the peak T cell response. Most participants were white British and females outnumbered males, and the authors suggested that clonal diversity may have been underestimated. In the small 56-69-year group, the increase in depth fell short of significance, most likely because of low power. Spike-specific TCR breadth and depth rose significantly after two AZD1222 doses compared with day 0 and with MenACWY recipients. Only a handful of AZD1222 recipients were SARS-CoV-2 seropositive at baseline, limiting conclusions about previously exposed vaccinees. Reportedly, almost half of the unique spike-specific TCRs recognized epitopes lying outside the regions that are mutated in the B.1.351 and B.1.1.7 variants. The vaccine-associated CD4 TCRs covered the entire spike protein, and the dominant responses fell in regions 160-218 and 743-854.

The CDR3 regions of human TCRbeta chains were analyzed by immunosequencing. Per the original workflow: TCRs in the repertoires were compared against a reference library of SARS-CoV-2-specific TCRs that had been generated with the MIRA antigen-specificity platform. Breadth meant the fraction of unique TCRs that were SARS-CoV-2-associated, whereas depth meant the fraction of total T cells that were SARS-CoV-2-associated. Each spike-specific TCR was assigned to its reactive spike region and to a CD4 or CD8 class using the MIRA data. Log10-transformed breadth and depth values were compared by one-way ANOVA with Sidak's multiple comparisons tests. The table was pulled from immuneACCESS by TCRdb, which kept in-frame rearrangements only. Such tables lose some clones; where checked, under half of the loss comes from unresolved V genes, and the rest has no known cause. That table is the source of V, J and clone size, and D and trimming were worked out from the DNA. The sample data list around 160,000 clones, and approximately 89% of these were observed just once. The top ten clonotypes cover roughly 16% of the sample.

The time point label, as the study defines it: baseline before first vaccination. Vaccinee samples were obtained from the UK trials COV001 and COV002, which included a single-blind randomized controlled phase 2/3 trial of AZD1222 (ChAdOx1 nCoV-19) in healthy adults. For TCRbeta chain sequencing, PBMC samples were collected from trial participants at day 0 and at day 28 after the second dose. Note on this clone: Its target antigen remains unknown. No base-level quality is on record; no much larger clone is a single base apart.

This receptor was taken from an adult in good health. Material: peripheral blood, obtained on day 0 of AZD1222 vaccination.

The DNA reads TGCAGCGTTGAGCGGGGGGGCCGTGAGCAGTTCTTC. Its protein reads: CSVERGGREQFF. The chain was built from TRBV29-1 and TRBJ2-1; 9 bases in the middle match TRBD2. The CDR3 runs 12 amino acids, cysteine and phenylalanine included. Only the CDR3 DNA stays, 36 bases, in frame from base 1. The germline V gene gives CDR1 as SQVTM and CDR2 as ANQGSEA. Germline trimming amounts to 3 bases on V and 9 bases on J, with 3 as the count of junction bases outside the gene matches.